What follows is one T cell receptor beta chain and its context. What it binds is not known. The data originate from a study of high-grade serous ovarian cancer treatment subgroups. Study in general: Each sample yielded on average around 7,300 unique TCR beta rearrangements from some 14,000 reads.

Findings and caveats of the study: Higher neoantigen levels went with greater TCR clonal relatedness. Tumors within one patient showed repertoire similarity of roughly 0.1 to 0.8. CDR1 and CDR2 were left unanalyzed; analyses focused on CDR3.

Germline V CDR1 and CDR2: LNHDA, SQIVND (reference sequence). The CDR3 spans 14 residues. The V end was cut by 1 base, the J end by 14 bases, with 18 bases between. Tumor samples were taken before definitive surgery or chemotherapy. The data were produced by immunoSEQ multiplex PCR, yet TCRdb's version contains in-frame clones alone and is incomplete. The sample includes a few thousand clones, 75% to 85% of them seen just once. This sequence was found in a human donor with high-grade serous ovarian cancer. The J gene is TRBJ2-1, the V gene TRBV19; D remains ambiguous. The sequenced sample was tumor tissue. CDR3 region: CASSIVFGSSAEFF. The CDR3 DNA reads as TGTGCCAGTAGTATAGTATTCGGCTCCAGCGCGGAGTTCTTC.